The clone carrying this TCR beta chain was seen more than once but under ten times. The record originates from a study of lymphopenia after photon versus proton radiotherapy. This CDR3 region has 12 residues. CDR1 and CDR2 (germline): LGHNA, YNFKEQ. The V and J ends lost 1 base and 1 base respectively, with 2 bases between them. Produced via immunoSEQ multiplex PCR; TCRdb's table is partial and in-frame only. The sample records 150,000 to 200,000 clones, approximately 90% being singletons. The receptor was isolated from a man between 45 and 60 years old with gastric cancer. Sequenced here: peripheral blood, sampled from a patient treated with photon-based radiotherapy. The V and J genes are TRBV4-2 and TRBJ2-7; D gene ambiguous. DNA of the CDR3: TGTGCCAGCAGCCAAGGGTCCTACGAGCAGTACTTC. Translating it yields CASSQGSYEQYF.